The clone carrying this T cell receptor (beta chain) was recorded many times. This CDR3 contains 12 residues. V lost 8 bases to trimming and J lost 0 bases, with 5 bases between them. The data were obtained in a study of T-cell reconstitution after alpha-beta-depleted transplantation in children. Unique molecular identifiers were used in preparing the TCRbeta library. From the PCR reads, TCRdb called clonotypes with MiXCR, one entry per CDR3 protein. The top ten clones hold 5% to 6.5% of a sample with approximately 400,000 distinct CDR3 sequences, roughly 11% of them seen once. The rearrangement joins TRBV12-3 or TRBV12-4 to TRBJ1-3; D remains ambiguous. The sample was PBMCs from the stem cell graft donor, taken from the stem cell graft. The TCR originated in a human donor who donated a stem cell graft to a child with acute myeloid leukemia. For the CDR3, the DNA is TGTGCCAGCCGGACCTCTGGAAACACCATATATTTT. Its translation: CASRTSGNTIYF.